This is a list of T cell receptor beta chains from one sample in a study of cytomegalovirus exposure and HLA in healthy donors. The table came from immunoSEQ multiplex PCR; TCRdb's copy has only in-frame clones and leaves some out. The sample holds roughly 190,000 clones, 70% to 80% seen once. Source material: PBMCs. The receptor source for this set is a woman aged 25-40 years in good health and CMV-seropositive. Both conserved end residues are trimmed from each CDR3. Clone size appears in some rows only: once, few, many, or a class for an expanded clone.

>-|TRBV5-6
ASSLDLAGETQY
>-|TRBV30
AWSDGLSLDTQY
>few|TRBV9
ASSMPGVENTEAF
>-|TRBV7-2
ASLYEQRGRGNTGELF
>-|TRBV7-2
ASSLGTPGYGYT
>-|TRBV18
ASSYGSIEKLF
>-|TRBV28
ASSFARNNYEQY
>-|TRBV11-2
ASSLSLMNTEAF
>-|TRBV18
ASSPPAGLLEQY
>-|TRBV19
ASSIWREGQETQY
>-|TRBV4-2
ASSQETGTNYGYT
>few|TRBV28
ASKSPGLITSTDTQY
>-|TRBV5-1
ASSLGQSGYT
>-|TRBV7-8
ASSLGTGAGVSYEQY
>-|TRBV28
ASSLHPGQVGGEKLF
>-|TRBV18
ASSPEGTGAPPQH
>-|TRBV10-3
AISGAIRGYGYT
>once|TRBV18
ASSPQGASTDTQY
>-|TRBV30
AWSVIEREYNEQF
>-|TRBV18
ASSRVMGQEAF
>-|TRBV10-3
AISDTGGSSNQPQH
>few|TRBV4-3
ASSEGGGSYEQY
>-|TRBV6-6
ASSYLDSLNQPQH
>-|TRBV28
ATGQGRAGANVLT
>-|TRBV29-1
SGDRVGTEAF
>-|TRBV7-2
ASGSYGGGKLF
>-|TRBV10-3
AIMGRELTDTQY
>few|TRBV7-7
ASSPQGGDTDTQY
>-|TRBV5-4
ASSQDRDTEAF
>-|TRBV28
ASSLLAAHGYT
>-|TRBV29-1
SIGPYSGRDNEQF
>-|TRBV6-5
ASAWGEGPYEQY
>once|TRBV7-2
ASSPPSTEAF
>-|TRBV25-1
ASRPTGGIYEQY
>-|TRBV30
AWSDRDEQY
>-|TRBV28
ASSFSGRARDTQY
>-|TRBV5-4
ASSLVSSYNEQF
>-|TRBV18
ASSEILTLAAIDTDTQY
>once|TRBV6-5
ASSVSGVPTYEQY
>-|TRBV6-5
ATIAGEYTGELF
>-|TRBV6-5
ASIPPGGRGTEAF
>-|TRBV7-2
ASSPGQGDYGYT
>-|TRBV11-2
ASSPGSGSVNEQF
>-|TRBV7-2
ASSLVRGYETQY
>-|TRBV7-2
ASSPRTGNNEQF
>once|TRBV11-2
ASSQGGGRSSPLH
>-|TRBV7-7
ASSDGTPQETQY
>-|TRBV7-9
ASSFGGLRTDTQY
>-|TRBV6-1
ASSQGGWEKLF
>-|TRBV9
ASSVRSGGATGELF
>once|TRBV20-1
SITRGDTQY
>-|TRBV6-5
ASSYRDNGYQETQY
>-|TRBV5-4
ASSYRGKELTGELF